A single sample gave rise to the 17 T cell receptor beta chains below, sequenced in a study of T cells in Graves' hyperthyroidism and ophthalmopathy. Amplified TCR beta CDR3 regions derived from RNA transcripts. In the first-round RT-PCR of the TCR CDR3, the HTBI primer set was used. One entry per CDR3 protein results from TCRdb running MiXCR on the multiplex PCR reads. The sample carries a few hundred thousand distinct CDR3 sequences, 15% to 19% recorded once. Input material: blood. The receptors here all came from a woman aged 25 to 39 with Graves' hyperthyroidism.

This clonotype was seen many times. The gene calls are TRBV5-1 and TRBJ1-5; TRBD1 matches at 7 bases. Losses at the gene ends were 5 bases for V and 1 base for J; bases not matched to a gene: 9. Germline CDR1 reads SGHRS; CDR2 reads YFSETQ. This CDR3 is built from 16 residues. The chain's CDR3 is CASRESHRGSNQPQHF. CDR3 nucleotide sequence: TGCGCCAGCAGGGAATCCCACAGGGGAAGCAATCAGCCCCAGCATTTT.

The V gene is TRBV30, the J gene TRBJ2-7; TRBD1 might be the D (6 bases). Germline assignment: CDR1 GTSNPN and CDR2 SVGIG (reference sequence). This CDR3 region has 13 residues. In nucleotides, the CDR3 is TGTGCTTCGAACAGGGAAGGGGGCTACGAGCAGTACTTC. Translated, it gives CASNREGGYEQYF.

This clonotype has ten or more counts. The chain couples TRBV24-1 to TRBJ2-1; TRBD1 agrees at 12 bases. Unmatched junction bases numbered 8, after V lost 3 bases and J lost 6 bases. The CDR3 runs 17 residues. Germline V gives CDR1 KGHDR, CDR2 SFDVKD. The CDR3 coding sequence is TGTGCCACCAGTGATATAGCCCGGGACAGGGGGCTCAATGAGCAGTTCTTC. It translates to CATSDIARDRGLNEQFF.

This clonotype has a count of ten or more. The V and J genes are TRBV9 and TRBJ1-1; D gene unclear. Germline values: CDR1 SGDLS, CDR2 YYNGEE. Trimming took 5 bases from V and 6 from J, leaving 17 bases between them. CDR3 length: 14 residues. The CDR3 DNA follows: TGTGCCAGCAGGTCAGACACTCCGGGAGCTGAAGCTTTCTTT. Translation gives CASRSDTPGAEAFF.

This clonotype was seen at least ten times. V and J are TRBV7-9 and TRBJ1-2; a possible D gene is TRBD1 (6 bases). Germline CDR1 is SEHNR and CDR2 is FQNEAQ (reference sequence). With 5 bases removed from V and 2 bases from J, the gap between germline ends came to 15 bases. The CDR3 totals 15 residues. CDR3 sequence (DNA): TGTGCCAGCAGCCCGCGGACAGTACTCAACTATGGCTACACCTTC. Protein: CASSPRTVLNYGYTF.

In this sample, this clonotype turned up a few times. The chain employs TRBV7-2 and TRBJ1-2, with D possibly being TRBD1 (5 bases). Deletions cut 2 bases from V and 5 bases from J, with 15 bases between. Germline lookup yields CDR1 SGHTA and CDR2 FQGNSA. This CDR3 is 15 amino acids long. The DNA for the CDR3 is TGTGCCAGCAGCTTATCGGGACTGCCGGGATATGGCTACACCTTC. It codes for CASSLSGLPGYGYTF.

There are many counts of this clonotype. A junction boundary mismatches the germline segment, possibly from a read error. V and J are TRBV2 and TRBJ2-3, with TRBD2 as a possible D gene (6 bases). The germline V gene encodes CDR1 SNHLY and CDR2 FYNNEI. The CDR3 runs to 15 residues. The CDR3 protein is CASREGGGGTDTQYF. CDR3 coding DNA: TGTGCCAGCAGGGAAGGAGGAGGGGGCACAGATACGCAGTATTTT.

At least ten counts were recorded for this clonotype. The gene calls are TRBV7-2 and TRBJ2-7, with 8 bases matching TRBD2. CDR1 is SGHTA and CDR2 is FQGNSA in the germline V gene. V gave up 5 bases and J gave up 2 bases; unmatched junction bases: 5. The CDR3 spans 14 residues. CDR3 nucleotide sequence: TGTGCCAGCAGCAAGGGACTAGGGACCTACGAGCAGTACTTC. Encoded protein: CASSKGLGTYEQYF.

This clonotype has more than one count but fewer than ten. The chain is built from TRBV5-1 and TRBJ2-7, with D possibly being TRBD2 (6 bases). V lost 1 base and J lost 3, with 11 bases in between. The V gene's germline CDR1 is SGHRS and CDR2 YFSETQ. CDR3 length: 14 residues. The CDR3 region is CASSLWAGNYEQYF. CDR3 in DNA: TGCGCCAGCAGCTTGTGGGCGGGGAACTACGAGCAGTACTTC.

This sequence joins TRBV7-9 and TRBJ2-3, with 10 bases aligning to TRBD2. The CDR3 sequence is 15 residues long. Germline V gene lookup returns CDR1 SEHNR and CDR2 FQNEAQ (reference sequence). V shed 5 bases and J 9 bases; nucleotides not matched to a gene: 11. CDR3 sequence (DNA): TGTGCCAGCAGCCCCCTACCCCGGACTAGCGGCACGCAGTATTTT. Protein: CASSPLPRTSGTQYF.

This clonotype appeared many times. The rearrangement joins TRBV12-3 or TRBV12-4 to TRBJ2-3; D perhaps matches TRBD2 (5 bases). The CDR3 contains 14 residues. Between the trimmed V and J ends, which lost 3 bases and 6 bases, there was a span of 13 bases. In DNA form, the CDR3 reads TGTGCCAGCAGTTTGAGAGGGAAAGGGGATACGCAGTATTTT. Its translation is CASSLRGKGDTQYF.

This clonotype was detected ten times or more. The chain joins TRBV3-1 to TRBJ1-4; D possibly corresponds to TRBD1 (6 bases). Looked up from germline, CDR1 is LGHDT and CDR2 is YNNKEL (reference sequence). The V end was cut by 4 bases, the J end by 8 bases, with 11 bases between. The CDR3 length is 13 residues. CDR3 loop: CASSPDRVEKLFF. The CDR3 bases are TGTGCCAGCAGCCCGGACAGAGTGGAAAAACTGTTTTTT.

This clonotype showed up just a few times. The rearrangement uses TRBV24-1 and TRBJ2-5; TRBD2 is a possible D gene (6 bases). The CDR3 length is 15 residues. V was shortened by 2 bases and J by 5 bases, with 14 bases between the two germline ends. Germline CDR1 KGHDR, CDR2 SFDVKD. DNA for the CDR3: TGTGCCACCAGTGATTCAAGGACTATCCCCGAGACCCAGTACTTC. Protein sequence: CATSDSRTIPETQYF.

This clonotype was seen at least ten times. This rearrangement joins TRBV7-2 to TRBJ2-1; 12 bases are shared with TRBD2. In germline, CDR1 is SGHTA, CDR2 FQGNSA. The length of the CDR3 is 15 residues. With 3 bases clipped from V and 8 bases from J, the junction kept 5 bases outside the gene matches. Here the CDR3 reads CASSLTSGRIHEQFF. DNA of the CDR3: TGTGCCAGCAGCTTGACTAGCGGGAGAATCCATGAGCAGTTCTTC.

The chain uses TRBV15 and TRBJ2-7, with 7 bases matching TRBD2. Germline loops: CDR1 LNHNV, CDR2 YYDKDF (reference sequence). The V segment lost 0 bases and the J segment 1 base; nucleotides outside the gene matches: 3. The CDR3 is 15 residues long. This CDR3 is CATSRDGGNSYEQYF. CDR3 nucleotide sequence: TGTGCCACCAGCAGAGACGGGGGGAATTCCTACGAGCAGTACTTC. Based on the CDR3 plus reference TRBV15 and TRBJ2-7, the full variable domain is DAMVIQNPRYQVTQFGKPVTLSCSQTLNHNVMYWYQQKSSQAPKLLFHYYDKDFNNEADTPDNFQSRRPNTSFCFLDIRSPGLGDTAMYLCATSRDGGNSYEQYFGPGTRLTVT.

This clonotype has ten or more counts. The CDR3 loop reads CASSETAHGYTF. The CDR3 DNA is TGTGCCAGCAGTGAGACAGCTCATGGCTACACCTTC. The chain is built from TRBV6-1 and TRBJ1-2; D might be TRBD1 (5 bases). This CDR3 is 12 amino acids long. V was pared by 3 bases and J by 6 bases, with 8 bases between. Germline CDR1 is MNHNS and CDR2 is SASEGT.

This clonotype showed up many times. The gene calls are TRBV20-1 and TRBJ2-5, with D possibly TRBD2 on 5 matching bases. The V gene lost 8 bases and the J gene lost 2 bases, with 15 bases spanning the gap. Germline CDR1 DFQATT, CDR2 SNEGSKA (reference sequence). The CDR3 totals 13 residues. The DNA for the CDR3 is TGCAGTTTCACGTCCGGGGTACAAGAGACCCAGTACTTC. As protein: CSFTSGVQETQYF.